These 19 T cell receptor beta chains originate from one sample sequenced in a study of human T cells and chemical hapten exposure. MiXCR, run by TCRdb on the RACE reads, gives a single entry per CDR3 protein. The sample contains 100,000 to 150,000 distinct CDR3 sequences, approximately 9.5% of which appear only once. Time point described: healthy volunteer bleed at 2 weeks. Extraction yielded total RNA from whole blood (unfractionated). The sample comprised whole blood. The receptors stem from a male donor in good health. Some clones in this sample may be carry-over from other donors' samples.

This clonotype was detected a few times. The chain recombines TRBV4-1 with TRBJ2-1; the match to TRBD1 covers 8 bases. From germline, CDR1 is MGHRA and CDR2 YSYEKL. This CDR3 is built from 16 residues. V shed 5 bases and J 0 bases; nucleotides not matched to a gene: 6. The CDR3 sequence: CASSTRTGSSYNEQFF. The CDR3 coding sequence is TGCGCCAGCAGCACTCGGACAGGGAGCTCCTACAATGAGCAGTTCTTC.

The chain carries TRBV7-9 and TRBJ2-2; 9 nucleotides align to TRBD1. CDR3 size: 18 residues. Per germline, CDR1 SEHNR and CDR2 FQNEAQ (reference sequence). V shed 1 base and J 1 base; nucleotides not matched to a gene: 7. The CDR3 here is CASSLETPGQGNTGELFF. In DNA form, the CDR3 reads TGTGCCAGCAGCTTAGAGACACCGGGACAGGGGAACACCGGGGAGCTGTTTTTT.

The chain combines TRBV29-1 with TRBJ1-2, with TRBD1 matching over 7 bases. The V segment lost 1 base and the J segment 8 bases; nucleotides outside the gene matches: 19. The CDR3 is made up of 17 amino acids. Germline CDR1 SQVTM, CDR2 ANQGSEA. Here the CDR3 reads CSVEGFNEGTDSLGYTF. CDR3 sequence (DNA): TGCAGCGTTGAAGGTTTTAATGAGGGGACAGATTCCTTAGGCTACACCTTC.

In the case of this clonotype: Given a much more abundant clone one base away, this may be a read error. The CDR3 sequence is CSASGAVKNIQYF. CDR3 sequence (DNA): TGCAGTGCTAGTGGGGCAGTTAAAAACATTCAGTACTTC. V usage is TRBV20-1 and J usage is TRBJ2-4; the D gene is possibly TRBD1 (5 bases). Germline CDR1 DFQATT, CDR2 SNEGSKA (reference sequence). The CDR3 spans 13 residues. V was clipped by 3 bases and J by 4 bases, with 10 bases between them.

Many counts were recorded for this clonotype. The chain combines TRBV10-3 with TRBJ1-5; no clear D gene. This CDR3 has 14 amino acids. From germline, CDR1 is ENHRY and CDR2 SYGVKD. V was cut by 0 bases and J by 5 bases, with 8 bases left in between. In nucleotides, the CDR3 is TGTGCCATCAGTGAGTCGAGCGTGGATCAGCCCCAGCATTTT. Encoded protein: CAISESSVDQPQHF.

The table lists this clonotype with many counts. The chain has TRBV20-1 and TRBJ2-7, with 7 bases matching TRBD2. There are 13 residues in the CDR3. V lost 4 bases and J lost 3; bases outside the gene matches: 6. Germline CDR1 DFQATT, CDR2 SNEGSKA (reference sequence). The CDR3 nucleotides are TGCAGTGCTACTGGGGGGGGGTACTACGAGCAGTACTTC. It is translated as CSATGGGYYEQYF.

This clonotype was detected only a few times. The rearrangement joins TRBV4-2 to TRBJ2-1; possibly TRBD2 for D (6 bases). Deletions cut 1 base from V and 0 bases from J, with 10 bases between. Per germline, CDR1 LGHNA and CDR2 YNFKEQ. CDR3 length: 16 amino acids. CDR3 loop: CASSQGDSISYNEQFF. The CDR3 nucleotides read TGTGCCAGCAGCCAAGGGGACTCTATCTCCTACAATGAGCAGTTCTTC.

This clonotype was observed a handful of times. V usage is TRBV11-2 and J usage is TRBJ2-4; 8 nucleotides match TRBD2. CDR3 length: 14 residues. V shed 3 bases, J shed 6 bases, and the junction held 4 bases outside the gene matches. The germline V gene has CDR1 SGHAT and CDR2 FQNNGV. CDR3 nucleotides: TGTGCCAGCAGCTTGGGGGGACTAGGAAACATTCAGTACTTC. Its protein is CASSLGGLGNIQYF.

This clonotype was detected many times. The CDR3: CASSYSRGGWPFGSPLHF. The CDR3 DNA is TGTGCCAGCAGTTACTCACGAGGGGGGTGGCCCTTTGGTTCACCCCTCCACTTT. The gene calls are TRBV6-5 and TRBJ1-6; tentative D call: TRBD1 (6 bases). Trimming cost V 0 bases and J 9 bases, with 21 bases left between them. The CDR3 is 18 amino acids. Germline-derived CDR1 and CDR2 are MNHEY and SVGAGI.

Many counts were recorded for this clonotype. V and J are TRBV20-1 and TRBJ1-6; 8 bases fit TRBD1. The CDR3 is 15 amino acids. Germline V gene lookup returns CDR1 DFQATT and CDR2 SNEGSKA (reference sequence). Trimming at V came to 0 bases and at J to 7 bases, leaving 5 bases not matched to a gene. CDR3 loop: CSARETGALNSPLHF. The CDR3 nucleotides are TGCAGTGCTAGAGAGACAGGGGCTTTAAATTCACCCCTCCACTTT.

In this sample, this clonotype turned up many times. The chain combines TRBV10-3 with TRBJ1-3, with 8 bases lining up with TRBD1. Per germline, CDR1 ENHRY and CDR2 SYGVKD. This CDR3 has 17 amino acids. Trimming removed 6 bases from V and 0 bases from J; junction bases left unmatched: 10. The CDR3 DNA reads TGTGCCATCAGAGAAGACAGGGGCGCGAACTCTGGAAACACCATATATTTT. Its protein is CAIREDRGANSGNTIYF.

The rearrangement joins TRBV5-1 to TRBJ1-1; 9 bases match TRBD1. This CDR3 is built from 17 residues. With V trimmed by 5 bases and J by 0 bases, 11 bases remained unmatched. The germline V gene has CDR1 SGHRS and CDR2 YFSETQ. CDR3 sequence: CASRDGTGLLMNTEAFF. The CDR3 DNA reads as TGCGCCAGCAGAGATGGGACAGGGCTGTTGATGAACACTGAAGCTTTCTTT.

The chain couples TRBV7-8 to TRBJ2-2; 7 bases map to TRBD1. This CDR3 region has 16 residues. Unmatched junction bases numbered 9, after V lost 5 bases and J lost 3 bases. Per germline, CDR1 SGHVS and CDR2 FQNEAQ. The chain's CDR3 is CASSPTPGQYTGELFF. CDR3 nucleotide sequence: TGTGCCAGCAGCCCCACCCCGGGACAGTACACCGGGGAGCTGTTTTTT.

This clonotype was seen a handful of times. The V and J genes are TRBV6-2 or TRBV6-3 and TRBJ2-1, with TRBD2 identical over 11 bases. Germline CDR1 reads MNHEY; CDR2 reads SVGEGT. V shed 2 bases, J shed 4 bases, and the junction held 4 bases outside the gene matches. CDR3 length: 16 amino acids. The CDR3 region has the DNA TGTGCCAGCAGTTACAGCACTAGCGGGGGATACAATGAGCAGTTCTTC. Translation gives CASSYSTSGGYNEQFF.

This clonotype was observed a handful of times. The chain joins TRBV5-1 to TRBJ2-5; the D gene is possibly TRBD1 (6 bases). The V and J ends lost 4 bases and 2 bases respectively, with 12 bases between them. The CDR3 length is 14 residues. The V gene's germline CDR1 is SGHRS and CDR2 YFSETQ. Written as DNA, the CDR3 is TGCGCCAGCAGCAGGGGGAATTCGCAAGAGACCCAGTACTTC. Translated, it gives CASSRGNSQETQYF.

This clonotype was counted a few times. This chain links TRBV27 with TRBJ1-2; 7 bases are a match to TRBD1. From germline, CDR1 is MNHEY and CDR2 SMNVEV (reference sequence). Germline trimming cut 1 base from V and 4 bases from J; bases unmatched to any gene: 15. The CDR3 contains 18 residues. This chain's CDR3 is CASSLWSAGQGGTYGYTF. The CDR3, as DNA: TGTGCCAGCAGTTTATGGAGCGCCGGGCAGGGGGGGACCTATGGCTACACCTTC.

This clonotype has at least ten counts. The V call is TRBV10-3, the J call TRBJ1-6; D is uncertain. Germline-derived CDR1 and CDR2 are ENHRY and SYGVKD. The CDR3 runs 15 residues. V was pared by 2 bases and J by 0 bases, with 5 bases between. DNA of the CDR3: TGTGCCATCAGTGAGCAGAGCTCCTATAATTCACCCCTCCACTTT. Its translation is CAISEQSSYNSPLHF.

Only a few counts were recorded for this clonotype. The V gene is TRBV5-1, the J gene TRBJ1-1; D may be TRBD1 (5 bases). Per the germline V gene, CDR1 is SGHRS and CDR2 is YFSETQ. CDR3 length: 14 amino acids. The V and J ends lost 2 bases and 6 bases respectively, with 14 bases between them. The CDR3 spells CASSFREIDAEAFF. The CDR3 DNA is TGCGCCAGCAGCTTCAGGGAAATCGACGCTGAAGCTTTCTTT. Using reference TRBV5-1 and TRBJ1-1 for the parts outside the CDR3, the full variable domain is KAGVTQTPRYLIKTRGQQVTLSCSPISGHRSVSWYQQTPGQGLQFLFEYFSETQRNKGNFPGRFSGRQFSNSRSEMNVSTLELGDSALYLCASSFREIDAEAFFGQGTRLTVV.

This clonotype appeared a few times. The genes are TRBV2 and TRBJ2-4; TRBD2 agrees at 16 bases. The CDR3 has 20 amino acids. V lost 6 bases and J lost 0; bases outside the gene matches: 11. Looked up from germline, CDR1 is SNHLY and CDR2 is FYNNEI. The CDR3 sequence: CASSPIPGLAGGLAKNIQYF. The CDR3 DNA follows: TGTGCCAGCAGCCCCATCCCGGGACTAGCGGGGGGGCTAGCCAAAAACATTCAGTACTTC.